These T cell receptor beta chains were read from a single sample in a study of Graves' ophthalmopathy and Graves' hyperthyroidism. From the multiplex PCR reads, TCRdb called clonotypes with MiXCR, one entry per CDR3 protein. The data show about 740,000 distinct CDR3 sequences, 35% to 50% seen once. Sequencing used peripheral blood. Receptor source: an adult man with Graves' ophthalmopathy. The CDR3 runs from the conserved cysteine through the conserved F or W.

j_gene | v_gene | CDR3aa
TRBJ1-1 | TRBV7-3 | CASSLKQGSWTEAFF
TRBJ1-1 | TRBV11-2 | CASSWNQGMNTEAFF
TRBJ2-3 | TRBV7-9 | CASSPRQGASTDTQYF
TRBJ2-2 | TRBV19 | CASSISGADTGELFF
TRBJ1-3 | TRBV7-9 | CASITAGTLSGNTIYF
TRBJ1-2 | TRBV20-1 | CSAGGREESYGYTF
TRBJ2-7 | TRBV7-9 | CASSIGPREQYF
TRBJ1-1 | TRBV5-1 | CASSLTQGASNTEAFF
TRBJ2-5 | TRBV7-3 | CASSLHADTLSF
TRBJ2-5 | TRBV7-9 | CASSRRDRQETQYF
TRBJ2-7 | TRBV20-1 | CSAREWTDSYEQYF
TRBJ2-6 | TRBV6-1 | CASQRELQGANVLTF
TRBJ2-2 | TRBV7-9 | CASSLDLNTGELFF
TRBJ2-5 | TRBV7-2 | CASSQMWETQYF
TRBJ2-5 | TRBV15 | CATSREIHGGYVETQYF
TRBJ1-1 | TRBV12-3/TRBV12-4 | CASSFSWMTEAFF
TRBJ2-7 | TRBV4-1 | CASSYKDRSYEQYF
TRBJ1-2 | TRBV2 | CASSLFPGNYGYTF